This TCR beta chain was recovered during a study of blood T cell repertoires in COVID-19. The data were produced by immunoSEQ multiplex PCR, yet TCRdb's version contains in-frame clones alone and is incomplete. The sample consists of 150,000 to 200,000 clones, more than 90% of them appearing once. CDR1 SNHLY and CDR2 FYNNEI come from the germline V gene. There are 14 residues in the CDR3. The ends lost 9 bases at V and 8 bases at J; junction bases unmatched: 10. This sequence was found in a man between 60 and 75 years old with active or convalescent COVID-19. The specimen sequenced was peripheral blood. This rearrangement joins TRBV2 to TRBJ1-4, with 9 bases matching TRBD1. As DNA, the CDR3 is TGTGCCAGAGCAATGGGACAGGGAGGAGAAAAACTGTTTTTT. It encodes CARAMGQGGEKLFF.